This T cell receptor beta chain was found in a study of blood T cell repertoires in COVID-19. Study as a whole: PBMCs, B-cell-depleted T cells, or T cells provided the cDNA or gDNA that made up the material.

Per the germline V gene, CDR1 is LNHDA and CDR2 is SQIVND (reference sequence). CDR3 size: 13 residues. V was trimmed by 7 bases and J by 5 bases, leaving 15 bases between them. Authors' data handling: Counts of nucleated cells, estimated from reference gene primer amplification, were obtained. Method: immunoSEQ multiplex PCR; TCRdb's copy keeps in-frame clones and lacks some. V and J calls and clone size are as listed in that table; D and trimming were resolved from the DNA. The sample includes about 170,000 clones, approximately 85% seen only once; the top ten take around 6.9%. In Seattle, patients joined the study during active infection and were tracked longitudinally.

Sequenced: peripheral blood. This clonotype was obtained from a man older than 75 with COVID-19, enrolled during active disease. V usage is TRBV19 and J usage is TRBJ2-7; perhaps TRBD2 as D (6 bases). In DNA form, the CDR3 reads TGTGCCAGTAACGACGGGGGTTTCAACGAGCAGTACTTC. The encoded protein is CASNDGGFNEQYF.